The sequence of this T cell receptor beta chain was determined in a study of cytomegalovirus exposure and HLA in healthy donors. Study results and caveats: Later, an analysis showed that TCR beta chains associated with HLA were more clonally expanded than others that were equally common. It was confirmed in vitro that a few of the CMV-associated chains were specific for CMV antigens.

V gave up 3 bases and J gave up 5 bases, with 11 bases separating them. Germline lookup yields CDR1 SGHNT and CDR2 YYREEE (reference sequence). The CDR3 runs to 14 residues. This clone was seen once. Its target is unknown. The PCR ran on 60 Vbeta and 13 Jbeta primers. Assay: immunoSEQ multiplex PCR; the TCRdb copy retains only in-frame clones and omits some. The data contain around 280,000 clones, around 90% of them seen just once; the ten biggest clones take up more than 2%. This receptor was identified in a woman under 30 in good health and CMV-seronegative. Sequenced: PBMCs. V and J are TRBV5-4 and TRBJ2-2; perhaps TRBD1 as D (6 bases). DNA of the CDR3: TGTGCCAGCAGCTCTAACAGGGAAACCGGGGAGCTGTTTTTT. Protein: CASSSNRETGELFF.